Each of the 18 T cell receptor beta chains below was sequenced from the same sample in a study of technical replicates of blood from a handful of donors. Sequencing was performed with immunoSEQ multiplex PCR; in TCRdb, only in-frame clones are kept and a portion is missing. The sample shows tens of thousands of clones, around 94% of them seen only once. Input material: T cells isolated from PBMCs. The receptors originated from a human donor in good health.

This clone has just a few counts. This chain links TRBV28 with TRBJ1-2; D is uncertain. The ends were cut back, 6 bases at V and 2 bases at J, with 7 bases in the middle. The CDR3 length is 12 residues. CDR1 is MDHEN and CDR2 is SYDVKM in the germline V gene. The CDR3 protein is CASSLRNYGYTF. The CDR3 region has the DNA TGTGCCAGCAGCCTCCGGAACTATGGCTACACCTTC.

The chain recombines TRBV7-9 with TRBJ2-7, with D perhaps matching TRBD1 (6 bases). The CDR3 loop spans 12 amino acids. Germline loops: CDR1 SEHNR, CDR2 FQNEAQ (reference sequence). V was cut by 3 bases and J by 4 bases, with 7 bases left in between. The CDR3 region is CASSLTGYEQYF. The CDR3 DNA is TGTGCCAGCAGCTTGACAGGTTACGAGCAGTACTTC.

This clone was picked up one time. V and J are TRBV27 and TRBJ1-1; D possibly corresponds to TRBD1 (6 bases). The CDR3 is 13 residues long. Germline assignment: CDR1 MNHEY and CDR2 SMNVEV (reference sequence). Deletions cut 6 bases from V and 5 bases from J, with 13 bases between. The CDR3 region has the DNA TGTGCCAGCAGGGTACAGGGATCGACTGAAGCTTTCTTT. It encodes CASRVQGSTEAFF.

This clone was observed once. The chain is built from TRBV7-6 and TRBJ1-2; tentative D call: TRBD1 (5 bases). Trimming removed 5 bases from V and 2 bases from J, with 12 bases in between. CDR3 size: 14 residues. Germline-derived CDR1 and CDR2 are SGHVS and FNYEAQ. CDR3 sequence: CASSIGESNYGYTF. Here the CDR3 DNA reads TGTGCCAGCAGCATAGGGGAGTCGAACTATGGCTACACCTTC. Using reference TRBV7-6 and TRBJ1-2 for the parts outside the CDR3, the full variable domain is GAGVSQSPRYKVTKRGQDVALRCDPISGHVSLYWYRQALGQGPEFLTYFNYEAQQDKSGLPNDRFSAERPEGSISTLTIQRTEQRDSAMYRCASSIGESNYGYTFGSGTRLTVV.

CDR3 DNA: TGCGCCAGCAGCGCCCGACTTGGATCCTACAATGAGCAGTTCTTC. Amino acids: CASSARLGSYNEQFF. The J gene is TRBJ2-1, the V gene TRBV5-1; D is unclear. This CDR3 has 15 residues. Germline CDR1 SGHRS, CDR2 YFSETQ. Trimming removed 4 bases at V and 1 base at J, with 12 bases between.

The V call is TRBV27, the J call TRBJ2-3, with D perhaps TRBD2 (6 bases). Per the germline V gene, CDR1 is MNHEY and CDR2 is SMNVEV (reference sequence). The CDR3 extends over 13 amino acids. With 3 bases removed from V and 5 bases from J, the gap between germline ends came to 9 bases. The CDR3 DNA follows: TGTGCCAGCAGTTTTTTGGGGGGAGATACGCAGTATTTT. Translated, it gives CASSFLGGDTQYF.

The chain joins TRBV7-9 to TRBJ1-2; D is possibly TRBD1 (6 bases). V lost 5 bases and J lost 4, with 11 bases in between. CDR1 and CDR2 from the germline V gene are SEHNR and FQNEAQ (reference sequence). The CDR3 runs 13 residues. This chain's CDR3 is CASSVQGTYGYTF. The CDR3 DNA is TGTGCCAGCAGCGTTCAGGGGACCTATGGCTACACCTTC.

This rearrangement joins TRBV27 to TRBJ2-7; 9 bases are a match to TRBD1. Germline assignment: CDR1 MNHEY and CDR2 SMNVEV (reference sequence). The CDR3 spans 14 residues. The V and J ends lost 6 bases and 4 bases, in that order; junction bases with no gene match: 7. CDR3: CASRPGQGRYEQYF. The CDR3 nucleotides are TGTGCCAGCAGACCCGGACAGGGGAGATACGAGCAGTACTTC.

The CDR3 is CASSESGGAFEQYF. The CDR3 DNA reads TGTGCCAGCAGTGAGTCAGGGGGCGCTTTCGAGCAGTACTTC. This chain uses TRBV2 with TRBJ2-7; 8 bases line up with TRBD1. The CDR3 totals 14 residues. CDR1 and CDR2 (germline): SNHLY, FYNNEI. Trimming at V came to 3 bases and at J to 6 bases, leaving 7 bases not matched to a gene.

Here the CDR3 DNA reads TGTGCCAGCAGCCACAGGGAGCAAGAGACCCAGTACTTC. It encodes CASSHREQETQYF. The rearrangement links TRBV7-9 to TRBJ2-5; possible D gene TRBD1, 6 bases. CDR1 and CDR2 (germline): SEHNR, FQNEAQ (reference sequence). V lost 5 bases to trimming and J lost 2 bases, with 9 bases between them. CDR3 size: 13 residues.

This chain uses TRBV5-1 with TRBJ1-4; 7 bases align to TRBD1. J lost 13 bases, V lost 0 bases, and 9 bases had no gene match. CDR3 length: 14 amino acids. Germline V gene sequence: CDR1 SGHRS, CDR2 YFSETQ. CDR3 bases: TGCGCCAGCAGCTTGGCCGGGCAGGGGGGAGGACTGTTTTTT. The encoded protein is CASSLAGQGGGLFF.

The chain is built from TRBV9 and TRBJ2-7; 8 bases are shared with TRBD1. Trimming removed 4 bases from V and 2 bases from J; junction bases left unmatched: 5. Germline assignment: CDR1 SGDLS and CDR2 YYNGEE. The CDR3 covers 14 residues. CDR3: CASSPGQGTYEQYF. The CDR3 nucleotides are TGTGCCAGCAGCCCAGGACAGGGAACCTACGAGCAGTACTTC.

This chain uses TRBV28 with TRBJ2-1, with TRBD2 as a possible D gene (7 bases). CDR1 MDHEN and CDR2 SYDVKM come from the germline V gene. The CDR3 length is 18 residues. Trimming removed 3 bases at V and 0 bases at J, with 18 bases between. The CDR3 bases are TGTGCCAGCAGTTTCCCCCTTAGGGGGGGCAGCTCCTACAATGAGCAGTTCTTC. It codes for CASSFPLRGGSSYNEQFF.

This sequence joins TRBV27 and TRBJ2-7; the D gene is possibly TRBD1 (6 bases). Germline lookup yields CDR1 MNHEY and CDR2 SMNVEV (reference sequence). Deletions cut 5 bases from V and 0 bases from J, with 17 bases between. This CDR3 is 16 amino acids long. The CDR3 reads CASSPSPRGTSYEQYF. As DNA, the CDR3 is TGTGCCAGCAGTCCCTCCCCCAGGGGAACCTCCTACGAGCAGTACTTC.

The rearrangement links TRBV7-8 to TRBJ1-1; tentative D call: TRBD1 (5 bases). Germline lookup yields CDR1 SGHVS and CDR2 FQNEAQ. The CDR3 is 15 residues long. V dropped 5 bases and J dropped 3 bases, with 16 bases sitting between them. CDR3 in DNA: TGTGCCAGCAGCCTTACCGGACCGGGGGACACTGAAGCTTTCTTT. The encoded protein is CASSLTGPGDTEAFF.

J is TRBJ2-7 and V is TRBV19; 10 nucleotides line up with TRBD1. The CDR3 runs 14 residues. Germline CDR1 and CDR2: LNHDA and SQIVND (reference sequence). The V segment lost 5 bases and the J segment 5 bases; nucleotides outside the gene matches: 6. CDR3 nucleotide sequence: TGTGCCAGTAGTCTAACGACAGGGGGCGACGAGCAGTACTTC. Protein sequence: CASSLTTGGDEQYF. Looking up the rest from reference TRBV19 and TRBJ2-7 gives the full variable domain: DGGITQSPKYLFRKEGQNVTLSCEQNLNHDAMYWYRQDPGQGLRLIYYSQIVNDFQKGDIAEGYSVSREKKESFPLTVTSAQKNPTAFYLCASSLTTGGDEQYFGPGTRLTVT.

The genes are TRBV7-2 and TRBJ2-1; 9 nucleotides agree with TRBD2. The length of the CDR3 is 14 residues. V trimming: 2 bases; J trimming: 4 bases; junction bases outside the gene matches: 0. Germline lookup yields CDR1 SGHTA and CDR2 FQGNSA. The chain's CDR3 is CASSLLAGYNEQFF. Here the CDR3 DNA reads TGTGCCAGCAGCTTACTAGCGGGATACAATGAGCAGTTCTTC.

V is TRBV30 and J is TRBJ2-1, with D possibly TRBD1 on 6 matching bases. Germline V CDR1 and CDR2: GTSNPN, SVGIG (reference sequence). The CDR3 contains 13 residues. Trimming took off 2 bases at V and 5 bases at J, with 10 bases between the two ends. As DNA, the CDR3 is TGTGCCTGGAGTACAGGGATTAACAATGAGCAGTTCTTC. Translating it yields CAWSTGINNEQFF.